This T cell receptor (beta chain) was recovered during a study of OX40 agonist ivuxolimab in advanced cancers. On the study more broadly: Intravenous ivuxolimab was administered to patients every 2 weeks at 0.01 to 10 mg/kg. Dose-escalation patients were diagnosed with hepatocellular carcinoma, melanoma, renal cell cancer or head and neck cancer.

The CDR3 has 19 residues. V was trimmed by 6 bases and J by 11 bases, leaving 35 bases between them. The germline V gene encodes CDR1 MNHEY and CDR2 SMNVEV (reference sequence). Measured with immunoSEQ multiplex PCR; TCRdb has only the in-frame clones, and not every one. The table has tens of thousands of clones, about 90% seen once; the top ten hold more than 0.35%. The origin of this receptor is an adult with an advanced solid tumor such as melanoma, head and neck, liver or kidney cancer. This sample comprised CD4+ or CD8+ T cells sorted from blood, obtained in a trial of the OX40 agonist ivuxolimab. The rearrangement links TRBV27 to TRBJ2-1; the D is unclear. CDR3 coding DNA: TGTGCCAGCAGCCGCCGCTGGGCCCCTTCTGTGGGGTGGGTAAATCAGCAGTTCTTC. This translates into CASSRRWAPSVGWVNQQFF.